The sequence of this T cell receptor beta chain was determined in a study of beta chain features in type 1 diabetes. Broader study findings: Moderately but significantly shorter TCRB CDR3s were found in Type 1 diabetes patients in all four CD4+ subsets.

Germline V gene lookup returns CDR1 SGHTA and CDR2 FQGNSA. V lost 5 bases and J lost 3, with 7 bases in between. The CDR3 has 12 amino acids. This clone was seen only a few times. Its cognate antigen is unknown. Every isolated RNA sample was fully reverse transcribed, so sequencing captured expressed TCRB transcripts. Data came from immunoSEQ multiplex PCR; TCRdb stores just in-frame clones and leaves some out. The table lists hundreds of thousands of clones, 11% to 15% of them singletons, with 0.03% to 0.045% in the top ten. The chain is built from TRBV7-2 and TRBJ1-2; D unclear. Sequences were obtained from naive CD4+ T cells from blood. The receptor's source is a man aged 18 to 30 with type 1 diabetes. The CDR3 DNA reads TGTGCCAGCAGCCGGAACCACTATGGCTACACCTTC. This codes for CASSRNHYGYTF.